Below, 13 T cell receptor beta chains from the same sample are listed, as sequenced in a study of blood T cell repertoires in COVID-19. The repertoire was sequenced with immunoSEQ multiplex PCR; TCRdb's copy has only in-frame clones and lacks some. This sample has 61,000 or so clones, with around 80% found just once. Sequencing was performed on peripheral blood. The source of these receptors is a woman aged 70-85 years with acute or convalescent COVID-19.

This rearrangement joins TRBV7-9 to TRBJ2-7; 9 bases are a match to TRBD1. In germline, CDR1 is SEHNR, CDR2 FQNEAQ (reference sequence). Germline trimming cut 5 bases from V and 4 bases from J; bases unmatched to any gene: 9. The CDR3 extends over 15 amino acids. CDR3 in DNA: TGTGCCAGCAGCGATACCGGGACAGGGAAATACGAGCAGTACTTC. This sequence encodes CASSDTGTGKYEQYF.

The chain joins TRBV7-9 to TRBJ1-6, with 8 bases fitting TRBD1. Germline lookup yields CDR1 SEHNR and CDR2 FQNEAQ (reference sequence). The J segment lost 9 bases and the V segment lost 3 bases, leaving 7 bases of the junction unmatched. The CDR3 spans 15 residues. CDR3 sequence reads: CASSFGQGGGSPLHF. DNA of the CDR3: TGTGCCAGCAGCTTTGGACAGGGCGGCGGTTCACCCCTCCACTTT.

CDR3 bases: TGCGCCAGCAGCCGGAAGGGAGGAGAGACTAATGAAAAACTGTTTTTT. Its protein is CASSRKGGETNEKLFF. The V and J genes are TRBV4-1 and TRBJ1-4; D is ambiguous. Germline V CDR1 and CDR2: MGHRA, YSYEKL. The V end was cut by 4 bases, the J end by 2 bases, with 14 bases between. This CDR3 region has 16 residues.

The rearrangement links TRBV3-1 (or the pseudogene TRBV3-2) to TRBJ2-5; 8 bases are a match to TRBD2. Losses at the gene ends were 6 bases for V and 5 bases for J; bases not matched to a gene: 5. The germline V gene encodes CDR1 LGHDT and CDR2 YNNKEL (reference sequence). The CDR3 runs 13 residues. CDR3 sequence reads: CASSSGLAETQYF. In nucleotides, the CDR3 is TGTGCCAGCAGTTCCGGACTAGCTGAGACCCAGTACTTC.

In its sample, this clone was seen many times. The rearrangement joins TRBV19 to TRBJ2-5; 8 bases are a match to TRBD2. CDR1 and CDR2 (germline): LNHDA, SQIVND (reference sequence). Germline trimming cut 7 bases from V and 2 bases from J; bases unmatched to any gene: 6. The CDR3 totals 14 residues. The CDR3: CASKDGGVQETQYF. The CDR3 region has the DNA TGTGCCAGTAAGGACGGGGGGGTTCAAGAGACCCAGTACTTC.

The V call is TRBV9, the J call TRBJ1-3, with a tentative D call TRBD1 (6 bases). CDR1 and CDR2 (germline): SGDLS, YYNGEE. This CDR3 is built from 15 residues. Trimming pared 4 bases from V and 0 bases from J, leaving 11 bases between. The CDR3 protein is CASSPGHVSGNTIYF. The CDR3 DNA reads TGTGCCAGCAGCCCGGGACATGTCTCTGGAAACACCATATATTTT.

This chain uses TRBV4-2 with TRBJ2-3; D is possibly TRBD2 (5 bases). Germline CDR1 reads LGHNA; CDR2 reads YNFKEQ. With 7 bases removed from V and 3 bases from J, the gap between germline ends came to 17 bases. This CDR3 region has 15 residues. In DNA, the CDR3 is TGTGCCAGCATCCAGAACTCGGGGTTGACAGATACGCAGTATTTT. Translated, it gives CASIQNSGLTDTQYF.

This chain joins TRBV2 and TRBJ1-4; D gene unclear. CDR1 is SNHLY, CDR2 FYNNEI, per germline. V lost 2 bases to trimming and J lost 8 bases, with 24 bases between them. The CDR3 contains 18 residues. As DNA, the CDR3 is TGTGCCAGCAGTGAATACCTGCCCCTTCCGGAAGCGGGCGAAAAACTGTTTTTT. It codes for CASSEYLPLPEAGEKLFF. The entire variable domain, with the rest obtained from reference TRBV2 and TRBJ1-4, is as follows: EPEVTQTPSHQVTQMGQEVILRCVPISNHLYFYWYRQILGQKVEFLVSFYNNEISEKSEIFDDQFSVERPDGSNFTLKIRSTKLEDSAMYFCASSEYLPLPEAGEKLFFGSGTQLSVL.

This clone was seen a handful of times. The chain recombines TRBV6-2 or TRBV6-3 with TRBJ1-4; weak D call: TRBD1 (6 bases). The germline gives CDR1 MNHEY, CDR2 SVGEGT. The germline V and J ends were trimmed by 6 bases and 5 bases, with 22 bases remaining between them. The CDR3 has 17 amino acids. Here the CDR3 reads CASSLKMTGRHNEKLFF. The CDR3 nucleotides are TGTGCCAGCAGCTTAAAGATGACAGGTCGGCACAATGAAAAACTGTTTTTT.

The rearrangement joins TRBV28 to TRBJ2-5, with D unresolved. This CDR3 contains 13 residues. The germline CDR1 and CDR2 sequences are MDHEN and SYDVKM. Trimming took off 7 bases at V and 1 base at J, with 10 bases between the two ends. The CDR3 nucleotides read TGTGCCAGCACTGTGGGCTTCCAAGAGACCCAGTACTTC. Its protein product is CASTVGFQETQYF.

In this sample, this clone turned up a few times. The chain links TRBV10-3 to TRBJ1-6; D not certain. This CDR3 region has 14 residues. V dropped 0 bases and J dropped 6 bases, with 6 bases sitting between them. Germline assignment: CDR1 ENHRY and CDR2 SYGVKD. The CDR3 sequence is CAISESGPNSPLHF. The CDR3, as DNA: TGTGCCATCAGTGAGTCGGGCCCTAATTCACCCCTCCACTTT.

In this sample, this clone turned up once. Other DNA sequences in the sample encode the same CDR3. The rearrangement uses TRBV7-2 and TRBJ1-1, with D tentatively TRBD1 (5 bases). CDR1 is SGHTA and CDR2 is FQGNSA in the germline V gene. The length of the CDR3 is 17 residues. V lost 5 bases and J 2 bases, leaving 21 bases between the germline ends. This chain's CDR3 is CASSLGPLKGLNTEAFF. Written as DNA, the CDR3 is TGTGCCAGCAGCCTGGGGCCTCTAAAGGGGCTAAACACTGAAGCTTTCTTT.

This chain links TRBV18 with TRBJ1-5; 7 nucleotides align to TRBD1. This CDR3 spans 16 amino acids. V dropped 3 bases and J dropped 4; count of bases not matched to a gene: 9. Germline V CDR1 and CDR2: KGHSH, LQKENI. The chain's CDR3 is CASSPAGTVLNQPQHF. CDR3 nucleotide sequence: TGTGCCAGCTCACCCGCCGGGACAGTACTAAATCAGCCCCAGCATTTT.